This TCR beta chain was sequenced in a study of cytotoxic CD8 clonotypes in ibrutinib-treated CLL. In the study overall: Median treatment time before response sampling was approximately twelve months, range 6 to 36. Mean values per sample were 255,043 productive templates and 75,000 to 100,000 productive rearrangements.

Germline trimming cut 5 bases from V and 8 bases from J; bases unmatched to any gene: 9. The CDR3 length is 14 residues. Germline assignment: CDR1 SNHLY and CDR2 FYNNEI. Assay used: immunoSEQ multiplex PCR; TCRdb lists only in-frame clones, some missing. Here the sample spans tens of thousands of clones, about two thirds being singletons. The chain uses TRBV2 and TRBJ1-2; 9 nucleotides agree with TRBD1. The material sequenced was PBMCs, taken at disease progression, from a patient treated with ibrutinib. This TCR derives from a human donor with chronic lymphocytic leukemia. This CDR3 reads CASSTGQGGRGYTF. The CDR3 nucleotides are TGTGCCAGCAGTACGGGACAGGGAGGACGGGGCTACACCTTC.